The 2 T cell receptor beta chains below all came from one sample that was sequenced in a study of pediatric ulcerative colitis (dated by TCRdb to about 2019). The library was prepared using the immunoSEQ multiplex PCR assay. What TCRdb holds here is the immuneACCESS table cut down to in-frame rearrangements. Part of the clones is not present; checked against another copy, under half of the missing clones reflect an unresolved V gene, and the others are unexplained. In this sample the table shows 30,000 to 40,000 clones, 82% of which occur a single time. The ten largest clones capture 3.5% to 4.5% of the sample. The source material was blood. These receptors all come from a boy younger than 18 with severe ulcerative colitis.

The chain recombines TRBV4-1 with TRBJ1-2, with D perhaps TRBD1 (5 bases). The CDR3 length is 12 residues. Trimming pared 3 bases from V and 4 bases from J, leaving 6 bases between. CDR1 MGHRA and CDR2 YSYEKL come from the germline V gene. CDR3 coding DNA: TGCGCCAGCAGCCACGGGGCCTATGGCTACACCTTC. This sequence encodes CASSHGAYGYTF.

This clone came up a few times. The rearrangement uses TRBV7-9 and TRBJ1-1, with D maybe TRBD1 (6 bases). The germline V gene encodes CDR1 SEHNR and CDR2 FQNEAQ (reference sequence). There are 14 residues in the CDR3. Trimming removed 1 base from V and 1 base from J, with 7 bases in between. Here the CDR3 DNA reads TGTGCCAGCAGCTTAGGCAGGGGGAACACTGAAGCTTTCTTT. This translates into CASSLGRGNTEAFF.